The 19 T cell receptor beta chains presented below share a single source sample, sequenced in a study of T-cell reconstitution after alpha-beta-depleted transplantation in children (TCRdb year 2016). Taken with the paper, the label for treatment or condition translates to: allogeneic hematopoietic cell transplantation with graft depleted of TCRalphabeta T cells and CD19 B cells. Libraries were constructed by PCR. The reads were generated on an Illumina HiSeq 2500. Molecular barcoding was employed in the preparation of TCR libraries, with unique molecular identifiers being used to normalize TCRbeta repertoire quantification. TCRdb itself trimmed the public reads at Q25 with fastp, ran MiXCR and retained productive beta chains. For every CDR3 protein sequence, its rows merge into one entry that carries the most common genes and DNA. Counted in this sample were some 830,000 distinct CDR3 sequences; under 20% of them appeared once. The ten biggest clones cover just under 5% of the sample.

The sample was PBMCs, mostly from graft donor cells, taken 360 days after TCRalphabeta/CD19-depleted stem cell transplant. Receptors were obtained from a male patient aged 10 to 17 who had a stem cell transplant for acute lymphoblastic leukemia, so the T cells may come from the graft donor.

In DNA form, the CDR3 reads TGCGCCAGCAGCGCCGATTTGGGGGTTCAGCCCCAGCATTTT. It codes for CASSADLGVQPQHF. V and J are TRBV5-1 and TRBJ1-5; D is perhaps TRBD1 (5 bases). V was pared by 4 bases and J by 6 bases, with 14 bases between. The germline gives CDR1 SGHRS, CDR2 YFSETQ. CDR3 length: 14 amino acids. The entire variable domain, with the rest obtained from reference TRBV5-1 and TRBJ1-5, is as follows: KAGVTQTPRYLIKTRGQQVTLSCSPISGHRSVSWYQQTPGQGLQFLFEYFSETQRNKGNFPGRFSGRQFSNSRSEMNVSTLELGDSALYLCASSADLGVQPQHFGDGTRLSIL.

This chain uses TRBV6-1 with TRBJ2-7; 7 nucleotides match TRBD2. This CDR3 contains 15 residues. Germline V gives CDR1 MNHNS, CDR2 SASEGT. Germline trimming cut 5 bases from V and 4 bases from J; bases unmatched to any gene: 11. The CDR3 is CASSPSVIGRYEQYF. The CDR3 DNA is TGTGCCAGCAGTCCGTCGGTGATCGGGAGGTACGAGCAGTACTTC.

This clonotype showed up many times. The chain uses TRBV4-3 and TRBJ1-1; no firm D call. The CDR3 consists of 13 residues. Germline lookup yields CDR1 LGHNA and CDR2 YSLEER. V lost 0 bases, J lost 8 bases, and 10 bases lay in between. CDR3: CASSQDRRAEAFF. The CDR3, as DNA: TGCGCCAGCAGCCAAGATCGGAGGGCCGAAGCTTTCTTT.

This clonotype was picked up a small number of times. This chain uses TRBV7-8 with TRBJ2-1; 9 nucleotides agree with TRBD2. Germline V CDR1 and CDR2: SGHVS, FQNEAQ. The V and J ends lost 5 bases and 10 bases, in that order; junction bases with no gene match: 12. CDR3 length: 15 residues. CDR3 region: CASSTGLALAREQFF. CDR3 nucleotides: TGTGCCAGCAGCACGGGACTAGCCCTCGCCCGGGAGCAGTTCTTC.

The chain carries TRBV29-1 and TRBJ2-7, with 8 bases lining up with TRBD2. There are 15 residues in the CDR3. V lost 3 bases and J lost 3; bases outside the gene matches: 10. In germline, CDR1 is SQVTM, CDR2 ANQGSEA. The CDR3 is CSVEAPEAGDYEQYF. Written as DNA, the CDR3 is TGCAGCGTTGAGGCCCCCGAAGCGGGAGACTACGAGCAGTACTTC.

This clonotype has ten or more counts. The rearrangement joins TRBV7-6 to TRBJ2-7; 8 nucleotides agree with TRBD2. V lost 5 bases to trimming and J lost 8 bases; unmatched junction nucleotides: 20. Per germline, CDR1 SGHVS and CDR2 FNYEAQ. This CDR3 is 17 amino acids long. CDR3 residues: CASSNVRGVGLDLQQYF. The CDR3 DNA sequence: TGTGCCAGCAGCAACGTGAGGGGGGTGGGACTAGACCTCCAGCAGTACTTC.

This clonotype was detected ten times or more. The rearrangement links TRBV10-2 to TRBJ2-7, with D possibly TRBD1 on 6 matching bases. CDR1 WSHSY and CDR2 SAAADI come from the germline V gene. The V end was cut by 3 bases, the J end by 5 bases, with 17 bases between. This CDR3 has 15 amino acids. This CDR3 reads CASSDPGHRPHEQYF. DNA of the CDR3: TGCGCCAGCAGTGATCCGGGACACCGCCCCCACGAGCAGTACTTC.

This clonotype was observed many times. The chain combines TRBV4-1 with TRBJ1-3; 7 positions match TRBD1. This CDR3 contains 15 residues. V gave up 2 bases and J gave up 1 base; unmatched junction bases: 2. Per germline, CDR1 MGHRA and CDR2 YSYEKL. CDR3 bases: TGCGCCAGCAGCCAACCCAGGGGGTCTGGAAACACCATATATTTT. Protein: CASSQPRGSGNTIYF.

The chain employs TRBV2 and TRBJ2-7, with 12 bases fitting TRBD1. CDR1 is SNHLY, CDR2 FYNNEI, per germline. The trim removed 6 bases at V and 4 bases at J, leaving 4 bases unmatched. The CDR3 is made up of 14 amino acids. CDR3 nucleotide sequence: TGTGCCAGCAGAAAGGGACAGGGGGCGTACGAGCAGTACTTC. Translated, it gives CASRKGQGAYEQYF.

This chain uses TRBV15 with TRBJ1-5; 8 bases fit TRBD1. This CDR3 comprises 15 residues. From germline, CDR1 is LNHNV and CDR2 YYDKDF (reference sequence). With V trimmed by 5 bases and J by 7 bases, 10 bases remained unmatched. The CDR3 loop is CATSGDRPRGQPQHF. The CDR3 DNA is TGTGCCACCAGCGGGGACAGGCCCCGAGGGCAGCCCCAGCATTTT. Variable domain in full (rest from reference TRBV15 and TRBJ1-5): DAMVIQNPRYQVTQFGKPVTLSCSQTLNHNVMYWYQQKSSQAPKLLFHYYDKDFNNEADTPDNFQSRRPNTSFCFLDIRSPGLGDTAMYLCATSGDRPRGQPQHFGDGTRLSIL.

This clonotype was seen many times. The chain carries TRBV29-1 and TRBJ2-7; the D gene is possibly TRBD2 (6 bases). CDR1 is SQVTM and CDR2 is ANQGSEA in the germline V gene. V dropped 7 bases and J dropped 3 bases, with 10 bases sitting between them. The CDR3 runs to 11 residues. CDR3 nucleotide sequence: TGCAGCGCGGGAGTCAACTACGAGCAGTACTTC. Translating it yields CSAGVNYEQYF.

Only a few counts were recorded for this clonotype. CDR3 sequence (DNA): TGCGCCAGCAACCGGGCGGGAGTTGGGGAGCAGTTCTTC. It is translated as CASNRAGVGEQFF. V usage is TRBV5-1 and J usage is TRBJ2-1, with 7 bases aligning to TRBD2. V lost 6 bases, J lost 10 bases, and 10 bases stayed unmatched. The length of the CDR3 is 13 residues. Germline lookup yields CDR1 SGHRS and CDR2 YFSETQ.

The table lists this clonotype with many counts. The chain has TRBV20-1 and TRBJ1-5; no reliable D call. Trimming took off 1 base at V and 11 bases at J, with 9 bases between the two ends. The CDR3 covers 11 residues. Germline CDR1 and CDR2: DFQATT and SNEGSKA (reference sequence). The CDR3 loop reads CSARGDIAQHF. The CDR3 nucleotides read TGCAGTGCTAGAGGTGACATAGCCCAGCATTTT.

This clonotype was counted a few times. V gene TRBV2 combines with J gene TRBJ2-7, with D unresolved. Germline assignment: CDR1 SNHLY and CDR2 FYNNEI. There are 16 residues in the CDR3. V was cut by 0 bases and J by 6 bases, with 18 bases left in between. CDR3 nucleotide sequence: TGTGCCAGCAGTGAAGCGCTTGGGTCTACATACTCCGAGCAGTACTTC. Translating gives CASSEALGSTYSEQYF.

This clonotype was picked up many times. The chain combines TRBV5-1 with TRBJ1-1, with unresolved D. Germline CDR1 is SGHRS and CDR2 is YFSETQ. Trimming pared 0 bases from V and 1 base from J, leaving 13 bases between. The CDR3 is 16 residues long. DNA of the CDR3: TGCGCCAGCAGCTTGGTATCGGGCAACTCGAACACTGAAGCTTTCTTT. Its protein product is CASSLVSGNSNTEAFF.

This clonotype has ten or more counts. The rearrangement joins TRBV5-1 to TRBJ1-1; no definite D call. The CDR3 loop spans 14 amino acids. Germline-derived CDR1 and CDR2 are SGHRS and YFSETQ. Trimming took 1 base from V and 4 from J, leaving 11 bases between them. The CDR3 coding sequence is TGCGCCAGCAGCTTGTGGGAGGATGCCACTGAAGCTTTCTTT. It is translated as CASSLWEDATEAFF.

This clonotype showed up just a few times. J is TRBJ2-7 and V is TRBV9, with TRBD2 identical over 8 bases. V was pared by 1 base and J by 3 bases, with 6 bases of the junction left unmatched. CDR3 length: 15 amino acids. Germline loops: CDR1 SGDLS, CDR2 YYNGEE. The DNA of the CDR3 is TGTGCCAGCAGCGTAAATGGCCTAGCGGGCTACGAGCAGTACTTC. Its protein product is CASSVNGLAGYEQYF. The variable domain in full, with the rest retrieved from reference TRBV9 and TRBJ2-7, is DSGVTQTPKHLITATGQRVTLRCSPRSGDLSVYWYQQSLDQGLQFLIQYYNGEERAKGNILERFSAQQFPDLHSELNLSSLELGDSALYFCASSVNGLAGYEQYFGPGTRLTVT.

This clonotype was counted between two and nine times. The chain joins TRBV10-2 to TRBJ2-3; D unresolved. Germline lookup yields CDR1 WSHSY and CDR2 SAAADI. The CDR3 has 13 residues. Trimming shortened V by 3 bases and J by 0 bases, and 4 bases separated the two germline ends. CDR3 in DNA: TGCGCCAGCAGTGACTCCAGCACAGATACGCAGTATTTT. Residues: CASSDSSTDTQYF.

The rearrangement joins TRBV5-1 to TRBJ1-1; a possible D gene is TRBD1 (6 bases). Per the germline V gene, CDR1 is SGHRS and CDR2 is YFSETQ. The CDR3 contains 14 residues. Trimming left V 7 bases short and J 1 base short, with 14 bases between. Written as DNA, the CDR3 is TGCGCCAGCGGAATACAGGGTGGGAACACTGAAGCTTTCTTT. It codes for CASGIQGGNTEAFF.